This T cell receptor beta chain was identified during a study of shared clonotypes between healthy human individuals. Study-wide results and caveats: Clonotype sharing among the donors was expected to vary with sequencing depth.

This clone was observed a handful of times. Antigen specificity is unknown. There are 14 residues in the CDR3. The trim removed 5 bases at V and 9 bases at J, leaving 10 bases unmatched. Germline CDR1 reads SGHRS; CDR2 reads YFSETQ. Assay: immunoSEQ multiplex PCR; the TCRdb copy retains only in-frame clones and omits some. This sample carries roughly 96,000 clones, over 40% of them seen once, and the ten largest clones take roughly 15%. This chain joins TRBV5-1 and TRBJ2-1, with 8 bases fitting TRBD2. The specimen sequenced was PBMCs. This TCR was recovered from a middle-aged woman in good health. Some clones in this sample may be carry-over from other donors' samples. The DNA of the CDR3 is TGCGCCAGCAGTCCACAGGGACTAGAGGGTGAGCAGTTCTTC. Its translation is CASSPQGLEGEQFF.